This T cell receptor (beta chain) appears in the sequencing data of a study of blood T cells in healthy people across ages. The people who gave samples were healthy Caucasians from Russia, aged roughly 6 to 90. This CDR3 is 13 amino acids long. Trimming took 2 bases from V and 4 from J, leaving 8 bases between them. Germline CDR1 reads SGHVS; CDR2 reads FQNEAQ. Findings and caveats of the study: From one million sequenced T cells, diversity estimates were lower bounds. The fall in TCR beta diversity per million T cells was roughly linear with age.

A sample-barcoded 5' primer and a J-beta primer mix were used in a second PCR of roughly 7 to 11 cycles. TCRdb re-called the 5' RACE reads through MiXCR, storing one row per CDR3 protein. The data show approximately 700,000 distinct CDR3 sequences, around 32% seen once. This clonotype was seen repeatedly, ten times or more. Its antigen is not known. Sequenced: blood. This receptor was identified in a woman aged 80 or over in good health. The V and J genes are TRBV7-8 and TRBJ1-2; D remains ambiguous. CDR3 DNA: TGTGCCAGCAGCTTACTCGGCAGCTATGGCTACACCTTC. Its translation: CASSLLGSYGYTF.